Sequencing of this TCR beta chain was carried out in a study of human T cells and chemical hapten exposure. Time point defined: patch test 3, about 24 weeks after DPC sensitization. The treatment denotes: therapeutic diphenylcyclopropenone sensitization with weekly scalp DPC. From whole blood left unfractionated, total RNA was extracted. Non-pregnant alopecia patients aged 18 to 70, suitable for DPC therapy. Concerning this clonotype: Its antigen is still unknown.

Whole-study results and caveats: Patch test score was positively correlated with the counts of PT1 expanded TCRs.

The CDR3 is made up of 16 amino acids. After removal of 7 bases from V and 6 bases from J, the junction contained 13 bases not matched to a gene. CDR1 is SGDLS and CDR2 is YYNGEE in the germline V gene. TCRdb analysed the RACE reads with MiXCR anew, one entry per CDR3 protein. The table shows roughly 38,000 distinct CDR3 sequences, with over 7.5% occurring only once. Sequencing was performed on whole blood, taken in connection with sensitization to the hapten diphenylcyclopropenone (DPC). This clonotype was sampled from a man between 50 and 59 years old with alopecia areata. Some clones in this sample may be carry-over from other donors' samples. J is TRBJ1-4 and V is TRBV9; 9 bases are a match to TRBD1. For the CDR3, the DNA is TGTGCCAGCGCGCCCGGGACAGGGTATAGGGATGAAAAACTGTTTTTT. It yields the protein CASAPGTGYRDEKLFF.